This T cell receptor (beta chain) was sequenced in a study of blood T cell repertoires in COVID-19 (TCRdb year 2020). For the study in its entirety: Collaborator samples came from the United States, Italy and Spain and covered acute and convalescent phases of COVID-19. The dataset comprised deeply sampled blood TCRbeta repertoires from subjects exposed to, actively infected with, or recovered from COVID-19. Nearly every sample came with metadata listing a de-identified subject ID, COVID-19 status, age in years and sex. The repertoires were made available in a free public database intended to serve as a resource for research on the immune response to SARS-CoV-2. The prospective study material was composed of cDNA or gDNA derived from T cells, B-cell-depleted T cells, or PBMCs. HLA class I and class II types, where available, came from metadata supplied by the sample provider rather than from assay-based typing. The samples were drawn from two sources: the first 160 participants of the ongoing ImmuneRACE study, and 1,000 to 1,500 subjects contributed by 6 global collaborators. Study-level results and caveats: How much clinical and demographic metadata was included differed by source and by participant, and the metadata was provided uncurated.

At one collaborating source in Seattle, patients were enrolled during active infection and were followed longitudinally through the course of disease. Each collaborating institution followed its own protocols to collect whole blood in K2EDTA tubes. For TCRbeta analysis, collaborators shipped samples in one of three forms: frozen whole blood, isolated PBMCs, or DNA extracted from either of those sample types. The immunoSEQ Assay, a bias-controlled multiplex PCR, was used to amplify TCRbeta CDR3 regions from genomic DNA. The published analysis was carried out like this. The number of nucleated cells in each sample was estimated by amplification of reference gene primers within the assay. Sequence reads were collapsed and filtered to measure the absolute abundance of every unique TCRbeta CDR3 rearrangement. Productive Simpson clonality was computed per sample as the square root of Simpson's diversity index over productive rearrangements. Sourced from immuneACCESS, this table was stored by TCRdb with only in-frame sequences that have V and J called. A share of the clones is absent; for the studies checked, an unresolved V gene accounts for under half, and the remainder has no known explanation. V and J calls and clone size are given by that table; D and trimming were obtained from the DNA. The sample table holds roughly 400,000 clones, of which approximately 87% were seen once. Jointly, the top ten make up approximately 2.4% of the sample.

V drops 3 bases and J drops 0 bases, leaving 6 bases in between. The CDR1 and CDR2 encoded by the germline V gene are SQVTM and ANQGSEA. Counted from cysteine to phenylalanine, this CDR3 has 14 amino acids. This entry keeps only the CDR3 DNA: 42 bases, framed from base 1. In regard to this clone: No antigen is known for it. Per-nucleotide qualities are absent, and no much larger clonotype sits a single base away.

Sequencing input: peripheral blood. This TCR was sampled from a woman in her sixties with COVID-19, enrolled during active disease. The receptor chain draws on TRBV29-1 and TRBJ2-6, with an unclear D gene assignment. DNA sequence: TGCAGCGTTGACGCGCGCTCTGGGGCCAACGTCCTGACTTTC. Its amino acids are CSVDARSGANVLTF.